This passage covers 17 T cell receptor beta chains from one sample sequenced in a study of memory CD4+ T cells and cytomegalovirus serostatus. Only in-frame clones appear in the TCRdb table, and some are missing; sequencing was by immunoSEQ multiplex PCR. The sample consists of around 50,000 clones, around four fifths of them appearing once. The sort gate was single viable CD3+CD4+CD8-CD45RO+ cells for memory CD4+ T cells. Sequenced input: memory CD4+ T cells from blood. The receptors derive from an adult in good health and CMV-seropositive.

Note on this clone: One junction end does not reproduce the germline sequence, and a read error may be involved. The V and J genes are TRBV7-7 and TRBJ1-3; 9 bases agree with TRBD1. This CDR3 comprises 16 residues. Germline lookup yields CDR1 SSHAT and CDR2 FNYEAQ (reference sequence). CDR3 region: CASSAGQGRAGNTIYF. The CDR3, as DNA: TGTGCTAGCAGCGCCGGACAGGGGCGCGCCGGAAACACCATATATTTT.

This chain connects TRBV4-3 to TRBJ2-7; D remains ambiguous. Trimming removed 0 bases from V and 4 bases from J, with 13 bases in between. Germline V gene lookup returns CDR1 LGHNA and CDR2 YSLEER. The CDR3 totals 15 residues. The CDR3 region is CASSQDLGNGYEQYF. CDR3 DNA sequence: TGCGCCAGCAGCCAAGATCTGGGAAATGGGTACGAGCAGTACTTC.

Only one count was recorded for this clone. This rearrangement joins TRBV6-6 to TRBJ2-3, with D unclear. The length of the CDR3 is 11 residues. The V gene's germline CDR1 is MNHNY and CDR2 SVGAGI (reference sequence). V was shortened by 6 bases and J by 3 bases, with 4 bases between the two germline ends. The CDR3 nucleotides read TGTGCCAGCAGCGTAACAGATACGCAGTATTTT. It is translated as CASSVTDTQYF.

A single count supports this clone. The rearrangement links TRBV5-6 to TRBJ1-4; D may be TRBD1 (5 bases). Germline V lookup: CDR1 SGHDT, CDR2 YYEEEE. This CDR3 comprises 16 residues. Trimming took off 2 bases at V and 6 bases at J, with 17 bases between the two ends. CDR3 DNA sequence: TGTGCCAGCAGCTTCGCGGACGGGAGGGGTGATGAAAAACTGTTTTTT. Translated: CASSFADGRGDEKLFF.

V gene TRBV29-1 combines with J gene TRBJ2-1; 11 nucleotides agree with TRBD2. This CDR3 spans 15 amino acids. The germline CDR1 and CDR2 sequences are SQVTM and ANQGSEA. Trimming removed 5 bases from V and 4 bases from J; junction bases left unmatched: 7. Written as DNA, the CDR3 is TGCAGCGTTAGTCCTAGCGGGGGGAAGTACAATGAGCAGTTCTTC. This encodes CSVSPSGGKYNEQFF.

This sequence joins TRBV11-2 and TRBJ1-4, with TRBD1 matching 10 bases. The CDR3 runs 17 residues. CDR1 and CDR2 (germline): SGHAT, FQNNGV. V was clipped by 5 bases and J by 4 bases; unmatched bases: 10. CDR3 bases: TGTGCCAGCAGCCCCGGGGACAGGGGAGACTTTAATGAAAAACTGTTTTTT. This translates into CASSPGDRGDFNEKLFF.

The chain has TRBV10-3 and TRBJ2-2; D is perhaps TRBD2 (5 bases). Between the trimmed V and J ends, which lost 9 bases and 5 bases, there was a span of 19 bases. Germline loops: CDR1 ENHRY, CDR2 SYGVKD. The CDR3 sequence is 15 residues long. CDR3 sequence: CAIGRDTPGTGELFF. In nucleotides, the CDR3 is TGTGCCATAGGGAGAGACACTCCGGGGACCGGGGAGCTGTTTTTT.

This clone is medium-sized within its sample. The chain combines TRBV2 with TRBJ1-2; D gene unclear. The CDR3 is 14 amino acids. V lost 7 bases to trimming and J lost 4 bases, with 16 bases between them. Germline CDR1 and CDR2: SNHLY and FYNNEI. CDR3 loop: CASIFLLGSYGYTF. In nucleotides, the CDR3 is TGTGCCAGCATCTTCTTACTTGGCAGCTATGGCTACACCTTC.

The chain couples TRBV2 to TRBJ1-2, with D perhaps TRBD1 (5 bases). The CDR3 totals 14 residues. V lost 1 base to trimming and J lost 7 bases, with 13 bases between them. CDR1 and CDR2 (germline): SNHLY, FYNNEI. CDR3 in DNA: TGTGCCAGCAGTGAAGTGCGGGGGGTGGGTGGCTACACCTTC. Encoded protein: CASSEVRGVGGYTF.

DNA for the CDR3: TGTGCCAGCAGCCACTTCGGTTGGGGGAGAGAAGGCACTGAAGCTTTCTTT. This translates into CASSHFGWGREGTEAFF. The V call is TRBV27, the J call TRBJ1-1; TRBD1 might be the D (5 bases). Germline CDR1 reads MNHEY; CDR2 reads SMNVEV (reference sequence). The CDR3 runs to 17 residues. Trimming cost V 6 bases and J 4 bases, with 24 bases left between them.

The J gene is TRBJ1-1, the V gene TRBV14; D not certain. CDR3 length: 15 residues. Germline values: CDR1 SGHDN, CDR2 FVKESK. V lost 0 bases and J lost 4, with 12 bases in between. CDR3 sequence: CASSQESVPSTEAFF. The CDR3, as DNA: TGTGCCAGCAGCCAAGAGTCCGTTCCTAGCACTGAAGCTTTCTTT.

The rearrangement uses TRBV10-3 and TRBJ2-7; 8 bases align to TRBD1. This CDR3 comprises 13 residues. Trimming at V came to 10 bases and at J to 0 bases, leaving 5 bases not matched to a gene. Germline CDR1 and CDR2: ENHRY and SYGVKD. Here the CDR3 reads CATRDRLSYEQYF. The CDR3 bases are TGTGCCACCCGGGACAGGCTCTCCTACGAGCAGTACTTC.

This sequence joins TRBV4-2 and TRBJ2-7, with 7 bases fitting TRBD1. With V trimmed by 5 bases and J by 5 bases, 6 bases remained unmatched. This CDR3 has 13 residues. Germline loops: CDR1 LGHNA, CDR2 YNFKEQ. This CDR3 is CASSSTGPNEQYF. The DNA of the CDR3 is TGTGCCAGCAGCTCGACAGGGCCTAACGAGCAGTACTTC.

This clone appeared once. The chain joins TRBV27 to TRBJ2-7; D might be TRBD1 (6 bases). Germline lookup yields CDR1 MNHEY and CDR2 SMNVEV (reference sequence). Trimming took off 6 bases at V and 2 bases at J, with 14 bases between the two ends. The CDR3 is 14 residues long. The CDR3 region is CASRSRDKTYEQYF. In DNA form, the CDR3 reads TGTGCCAGCAGGAGCCGGGACAAGACCTACGAGCAGTACTTC.

This chain connects TRBV11-1 to TRBJ1-1; D is possibly TRBD1 (5 bases). CDR3 length: 16 amino acids. The V gene lost 10 bases and the J gene lost 7 bases, with 28 bases spanning the gap. CDR1 SGHAT and CDR2 FQDESV come from the germline V gene (reference sequence). CDR3 loop: CATTPGGEKGGVEAFF. The CDR3 DNA follows: TGTGCCACCACGCCGGGAGGGGAAAAGGGTGGCGTTGAAGCTTTCTTT.

This clone appeared a few times. CDR3 loop: CASSQYGLSPLHF. In DNA, the CDR3 is TGTGCCAGCAGCCAGTACGGACTCTCACCCCTCCACTTT. This chain connects TRBV14 to TRBJ1-6, with D unresolved. CDR3 size: 13 residues. The ends were cut back, 3 bases at V and 10 bases at J, with 10 bases in the middle. Germline V lookup: CDR1 SGHDN, CDR2 FVKESK.

CDR3 nucleotides: TGTGCCAGCAGGCGACAGGCGGCCAACATTCAGTACTTC. It codes for CASRRQAANIQYF. This chain uses TRBV28 with TRBJ2-4; tentative D call: TRBD1 (6 bases). Trimming stripped 6 bases from V and 7 bases from J, with 13 bases between. CDR1 and CDR2 from the germline V gene are MDHEN and SYDVKM. The CDR3 loop spans 13 amino acids. Complete variable domain (other parts from reference TRBV28 and TRBJ2-4): DVKVTQSSRYLVKRTGEKVFLECVQDMDHENMFWYRQDPGLGLRLIYFSYDVKMKEKGDIPEGYSVSREKKERFSLILESASTNQTSMYLCASRRQAANIQYFGAGTRLSVL.